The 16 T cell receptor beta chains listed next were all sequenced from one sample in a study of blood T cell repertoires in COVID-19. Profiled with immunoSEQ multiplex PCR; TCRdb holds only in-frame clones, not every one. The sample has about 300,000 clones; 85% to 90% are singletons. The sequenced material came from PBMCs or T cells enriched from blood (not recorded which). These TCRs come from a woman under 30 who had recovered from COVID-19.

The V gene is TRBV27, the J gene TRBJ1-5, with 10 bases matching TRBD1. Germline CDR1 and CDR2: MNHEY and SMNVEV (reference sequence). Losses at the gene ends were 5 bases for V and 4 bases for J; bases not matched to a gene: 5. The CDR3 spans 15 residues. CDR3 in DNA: TGTGCCAGCAGTCCCGAGGACAGGGGGAATCAGCCCCAGCATTTT. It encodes CASSPEDRGNQPQHF.

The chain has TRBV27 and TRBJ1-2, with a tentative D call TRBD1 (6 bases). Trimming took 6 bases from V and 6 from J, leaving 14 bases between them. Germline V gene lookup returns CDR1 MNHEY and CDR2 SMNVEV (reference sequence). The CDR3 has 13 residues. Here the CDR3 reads CASRGSGAHGYTF. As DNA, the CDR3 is TGTGCCAGCAGGGGATCAGGGGCCCATGGCTACACCTTC.

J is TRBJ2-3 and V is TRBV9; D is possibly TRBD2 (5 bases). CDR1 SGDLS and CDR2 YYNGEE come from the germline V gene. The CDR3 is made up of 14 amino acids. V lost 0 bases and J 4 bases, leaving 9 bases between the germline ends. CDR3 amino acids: CASSVAGLSDTQYF. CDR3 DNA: TGTGCCAGCAGCGTAGCGGGGTTATCAGATACGCAGTATTTT.

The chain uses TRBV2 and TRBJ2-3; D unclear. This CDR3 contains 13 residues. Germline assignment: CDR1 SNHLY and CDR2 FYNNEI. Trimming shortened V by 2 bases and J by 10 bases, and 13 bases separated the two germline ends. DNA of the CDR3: TGTGCCAGCAGTGAAAAGGCTAGATTCTCGCAGTATTTT. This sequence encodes CASSEKARFSQYF.

In DNA, the CDR3 is TGTGCCAGCAGACGTACAGGGGGCTGGGGTGATGAGCAGTTCTTC. Translating it yields CASRRTGGWGDEQFF. The rearrangement uses TRBV7-6 and TRBJ2-1; 9 bases are a match to TRBD1. CDR1 is SGHVS and CDR2 is FNYEAQ in the germline V gene. CDR3 length equals 15 residues. Unmatched junction bases numbered 11, after V lost 6 bases and J lost 8 bases.

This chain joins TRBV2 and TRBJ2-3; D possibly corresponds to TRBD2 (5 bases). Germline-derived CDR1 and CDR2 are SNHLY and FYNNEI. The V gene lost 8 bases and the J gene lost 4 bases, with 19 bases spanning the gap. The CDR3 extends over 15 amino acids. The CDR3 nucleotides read TGTGCCAGCGGGCGGGCCCTCACTGGGGCAGATACGCAGTATTTT. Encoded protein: CASGRALTGADTQYF.

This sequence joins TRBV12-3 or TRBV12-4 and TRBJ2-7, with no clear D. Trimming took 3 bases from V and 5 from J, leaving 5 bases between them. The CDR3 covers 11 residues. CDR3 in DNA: TGTGCCAGCAGTTTTCTCCACGAGCAGTACTTC. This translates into CASSFLHEQYF.

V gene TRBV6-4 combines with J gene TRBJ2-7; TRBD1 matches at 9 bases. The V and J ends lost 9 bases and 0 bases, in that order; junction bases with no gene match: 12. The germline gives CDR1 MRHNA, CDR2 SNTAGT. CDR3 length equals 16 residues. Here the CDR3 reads CARRRDRVSSSYEQYF. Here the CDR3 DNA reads TGTGCCAGACGCCGGGACAGGGTTTCAAGCTCCTACGAGCAGTACTTC.

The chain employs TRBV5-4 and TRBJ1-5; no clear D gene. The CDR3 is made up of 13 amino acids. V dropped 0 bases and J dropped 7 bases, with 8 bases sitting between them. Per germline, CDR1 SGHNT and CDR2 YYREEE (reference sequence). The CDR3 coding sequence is TGTGCCAGCAGCTTGGGGAGAGAGCAGCCCCAGCATTTT. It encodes CASSLGREQPQHF.

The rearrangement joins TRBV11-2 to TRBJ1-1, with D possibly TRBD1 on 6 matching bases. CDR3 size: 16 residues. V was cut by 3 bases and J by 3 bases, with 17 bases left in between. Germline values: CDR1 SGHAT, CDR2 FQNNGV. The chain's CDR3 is CASSFGTFLRDTEAFF. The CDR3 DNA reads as TGTGCCAGCAGCTTCGGGACATTCCTTAGAGACACTGAAGCTTTCTTT.

CDR3 region: CASSSVAGGPHEQFF. The CDR3 DNA reads as TGTGCCAGCAGCTCCGTAGCGGGAGGGCCCCATGAGCAGTTCTTC. The chain carries TRBV7-3 and TRBJ2-1; 11 nucleotides line up with TRBD2. Germline CDR1 reads SGHTA; CDR2 reads FQGTGA. V lost 4 bases to trimming and J lost 8 bases; unmatched junction nucleotides: 7. This CDR3 comprises 15 residues. The variable domain in full, with the rest retrieved from reference TRBV7-3 and TRBJ2-1, is GAGVSQTPSNKVTEKGKYVELRCDPISGHTALYWYRQSLGQGPEFLIYFQGTGAADDSGLPNDRFFAVRPEGSVSTLKIQRTERGDSAVYLCASSSVAGGPHEQFFGPGTRLTVL.

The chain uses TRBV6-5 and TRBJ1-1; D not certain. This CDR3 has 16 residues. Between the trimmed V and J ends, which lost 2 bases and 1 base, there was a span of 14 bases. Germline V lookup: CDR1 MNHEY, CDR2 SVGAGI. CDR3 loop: CASSYLPSEGNTEAFF. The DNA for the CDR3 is TGTGCCAGCAGTTACCTGCCATCGGAGGGGAACACTGAAGCTTTCTTT.

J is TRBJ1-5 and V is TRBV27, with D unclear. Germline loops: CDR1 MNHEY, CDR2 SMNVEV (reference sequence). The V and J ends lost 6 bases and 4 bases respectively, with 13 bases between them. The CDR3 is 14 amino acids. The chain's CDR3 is CASRRAGSNQPQHF. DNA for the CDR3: TGTGCCAGCAGACGGGCGGGGTCGAATCAGCCCCAGCATTTT.

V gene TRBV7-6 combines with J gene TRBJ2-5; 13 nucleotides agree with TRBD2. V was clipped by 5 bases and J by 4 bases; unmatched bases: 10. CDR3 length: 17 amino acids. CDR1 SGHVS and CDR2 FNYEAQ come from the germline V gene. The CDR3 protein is CASSAGLAGVLGETQYF. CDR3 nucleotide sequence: TGTGCCAGCAGCGCCGGACTAGCGGGGGTGCTGGGAGAGACCCAGTACTTC.

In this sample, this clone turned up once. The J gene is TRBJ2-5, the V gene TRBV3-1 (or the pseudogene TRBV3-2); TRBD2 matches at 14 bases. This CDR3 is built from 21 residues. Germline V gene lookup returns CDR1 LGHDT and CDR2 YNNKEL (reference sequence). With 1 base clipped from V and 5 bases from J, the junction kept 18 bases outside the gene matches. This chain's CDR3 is CASSQVLPGLAGAGVRETQYF. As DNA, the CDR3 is TGTGCCAGCAGCCAAGTTCTACCGGGACTAGCGGGAGCGGGGGTGAGGGAGACCCAGTACTTC.

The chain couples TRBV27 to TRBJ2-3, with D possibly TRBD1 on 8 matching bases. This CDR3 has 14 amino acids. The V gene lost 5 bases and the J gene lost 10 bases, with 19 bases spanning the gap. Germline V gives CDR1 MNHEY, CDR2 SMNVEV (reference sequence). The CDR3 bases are TGTGCCAGCAGTCCGGGCAGGGGGCGGGAGTCGCAGTATTTT. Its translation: CASSPGRGRESQYF.